Listed below are T cell receptor beta chains from one sample, sequenced in a study of T cells in localized non-small cell lung cancer. TCRdb keeps only in-frame clones here, not all; method: immunoSEQ multiplex PCR. This sample has 1,500 to 2,000 clones, with approximately 19% found just once. Source: normal lung tissue next to the tumor, taken before any cancer treatment. Receptors were obtained from a female donor of 60 years or more with stage I lung adenocarcinoma. Both conserved end residues are part of each CDR3. Fields, in order: D gene, V gene, J gene, clone size, CDR3 DNA, CDR3 protein. A D gene is named only where the DNA matches it firmly. Some rows mark clone size as missing; the rest say once, few, many or name a class of expanded clone.

D gene: TRBD1; V gene: TRBV6-8; J gene: TRBJ1-4; clone size: .; CDR3 DNA: TGTGCCAGCACCCGGACAGGGGAGAATGAAAAACTGTTTTTT; CDR3 protein: CASTRTGENEKLFF
D gene: TRBD1; V gene: TRBV10-2; J gene: TRBJ2-5; clone size: few; CDR3 DNA: TGCGCCAGCAGTGAGGGGACAGGTACCAACCAAGAGACCCAGTACTTC; CDR3 protein: CASSEGTGTNQETQYF
D gene: TRBD2; V gene: TRBV6-8; J gene: TRBJ2-1; clone size: .; CDR3 DNA: TGTGCCAGCAGTTACTCGTGGGGGGGCTCCTACAATGAGCAGTTCTTC; CDR3 protein: CASSYSWGGSYNEQFF
D gene: TRBD2; V gene: TRBV6-8; J gene: TRBJ2-7; clone size: .; CDR3 DNA: TGTGCCAGCAGTTTTCGGCGGGGGGGCTACGAGCAGTACTTC; CDR3 protein: CASSFRRGGYEQYF
D gene: TRBD1; V gene: TRBV18; J gene: TRBJ2-1; clone size: .; CDR3 DNA: TGTGCCAGCTCACTTCCGGGACAGGTTCAGCTGGAGCAGTTCTTC; CDR3 protein: CASSLPGQVQLEQFF
D gene: TRBD1; V gene: TRBV6-8; J gene: TRBJ1-4; clone size: medium-sized; CDR3 DNA: TGTGCCAGCAGCCCTGGATTTGGGACAGGGGACGAAAAACTGTTTTTT; CDR3 protein: CASSPGFGTGDEKLFF
D gene: .; V gene: TRBV11-3; J gene: TRBJ1-4; clone size: few; CDR3 DNA: TGTGCCAGCAGCTTGGTAGGGAGTAGTGAAAAACTGTTTTTT; CDR3 protein: CASSLVGSSEKLFF
D gene: .; V gene: TRBV11-3; J gene: TRBJ1-1; clone size: medium-sized; CDR3 DNA: TGTGCCAGCAGCTTGGCAAGAGAGAACACTGAAGCTTTCTTT; CDR3 protein: CASSLARENTEAFF
D gene: .; V gene: TRBV11-3; J gene: TRBJ1-1; clone size: large; CDR3 DNA: TGTGCCAGCAGCTTAGGGATGGCGAACACTGAAGCTTTCTTT; CDR3 protein: CASSLGMANTEAFF
D gene: TRBD1; V gene: TRBV2; J gene: TRBJ1-1; clone size: .; CDR3 DNA: TGTGCCAGCAAATATGGGACAGGGGGTCCGAAAGCTTTCTTT; CDR3 protein: CASKYGTGGPKAFF
D gene: TRBD1; V gene: TRBV11-3; J gene: TRBJ1-6; clone size: .; CDR3 DNA: TGTGCCAGCAGCGCCTCAGGGGGCGCGGGGAATTCACCCCTCCACTTT; CDR3 protein: CASSASGGAGNSPLHF
D gene: .; V gene: TRBV19; J gene: TRBJ1-5; clone size: .; CDR3 DNA: TGTGCCAGTGGGGTGGGGTCTAGCAATCAGCCCCAGCATTTT; CDR3 protein: CASGVGSSNQPQHF
D gene: TRBD1; V gene: TRBV6-8; J gene: TRBJ1-1; clone size: few; CDR3 DNA: TGTGCCAGCAGTGACCCACGGACAGGAAGGACTGAAGCTTTCTTT; CDR3 protein: CASSDPRTGRTEAFF
D gene: .; V gene: TRBV19; J gene: TRBJ1-1; clone size: few; CDR3 DNA: TGTGCCAGTAGTATAGTCCTCCGGGGGAACACTGAAGCTTTCTTT; CDR3 protein: CASSIVLRGNTEAFF
D gene: .; V gene: TRBV7-2; J gene: TRBJ2-5; clone size: few; CDR3 DNA: TGTGCCAGCAACAGAGGGGGGGAAGAGACCCAGTACTTC; CDR3 protein: CASNRGGEETQYF